Listed here is a single TCR beta chain. What it binds is not known. This specimen belongs to a study of T cell responses to AZD1222 COVID-19 vaccine. Notes on the study in general: It should be noted that donors were predominantly white British and more often female, and clonal diversity was possibly underestimated. Repertoires were obtained solely post-peak T cell response. The breadth and depth of Spike-specific TCRs increased once two AZD1222 doses had been given.

CDR1 and CDR2 (germline): MNHEY, SMNVEV (reference sequence). With V trimmed by 4 bases and J by 0 bases, 5 bases remained unmatched. This CDR3 is built from 16 residues. Measured with immunoSEQ multiplex PCR; TCRdb has only the in-frame clones, and not every one. The table includes more than 95,000 clones, roughly 91% detected once. The sequence derives from an adult in good health. The chain uses TRBV27 and TRBJ2-7; TRBD2 matches at 11 bases. This specimen was peripheral blood, taken on day 0 of MenACWY control vaccination. CDR3 sequence reads: CASSSIAGGTSYEQYV. The CDR3 bases are TGTGCCAGCAGTTCAATAGCGGGGGGGACCTCCTACGAGCAGTACGTC.